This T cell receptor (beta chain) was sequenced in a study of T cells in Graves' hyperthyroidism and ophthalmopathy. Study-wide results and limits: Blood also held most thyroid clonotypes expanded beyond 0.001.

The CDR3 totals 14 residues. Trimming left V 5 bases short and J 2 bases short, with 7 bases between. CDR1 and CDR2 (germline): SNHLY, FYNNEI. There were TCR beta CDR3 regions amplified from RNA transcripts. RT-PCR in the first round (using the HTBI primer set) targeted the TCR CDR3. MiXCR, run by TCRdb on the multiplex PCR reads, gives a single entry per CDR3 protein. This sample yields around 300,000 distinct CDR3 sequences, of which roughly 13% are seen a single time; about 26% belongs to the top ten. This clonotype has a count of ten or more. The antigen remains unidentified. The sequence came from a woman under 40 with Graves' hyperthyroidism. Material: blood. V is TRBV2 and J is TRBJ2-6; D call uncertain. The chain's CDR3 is CASSLETGANVLTF. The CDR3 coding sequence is TGTGCCAGCAGTTTGGAGACTGGGGCCAACGTCCTGACTTTC.